The clone carrying this T cell receptor beta chain was found a few times. This record comes from a study of blood T cell repertoires in COVID-19. Clinical histories supplied by participants themselves formed the basis of cohort assignment. Authors' methods: Reference gene primer amplification gave nucleated cell count estimates. Sequencing used immunoSEQ multiplex PCR; TCRdb keeps in-frame clones, though not all of them. From that table come the V and J calls and clone size; the DNA was used to work out D and trimming. The sample lists 150,000 to 200,000 clones; roughly 84% were seen once. Per the germline V gene, CDR1 is SGHRS and CDR2 is YFSETQ. V gave up 0 bases and J gave up 7 bases; unmatched junction bases: 4. This CDR3 contains 15 residues.

The sequenced material came from PBMCs or T cells enriched from blood (not recorded which). This rearrangement joins TRBV5-1 to TRBJ1-6; 7 bases map to TRBD1. This TCR was recovered from a man in his 70s who had been exposed to COVID-19. CDR3 sequence reads: CASSLETGRNSPLHF. CDR3 in DNA: TGCGCCAGCAGCTTGGAGACAGGGAGGAATTCACCCCTCCACTTT.